What follows is one T cell receptor (beta chain) and its context. Sequencing used immunoSEQ multiplex PCR; TCRdb keeps in-frame clones, though not all of them. This sample yields about 100,000 clones, of which more than 70% are seen a single time; 4% to 6% belongs to the top ten. Germline CDR1 reads SGDLS; CDR2 reads YYNGEE. The CDR3 runs to 15 residues. Deletions cut 4 bases from V and 7 bases from J, with 17 bases between. The source of the sample is a study of blood T cell repertoires in COVID-19. Sequencing input: peripheral blood. J is TRBJ1-4 and V is TRBV9; TRBD1 might be the D (6 bases). The source of this sequence is a man in his forties with active or convalescent COVID-19. The CDR3 DNA reads as TGTGCCAGCAGCTCCTCCAGGGGCTTGGGTGAAAAACTGTTTTTT. It codes for CASSSSRGLGEKLFF.